This T cell receptor (beta chain) comes out of a study of blood T cell repertoires in COVID-19. Study in general: Acute-phase and convalescent COVID-19 samples originated in the United States, Italy and Spain. Sources were T cells, B-cell-depleted T cells, or PBMCs; the material itself was cDNA or gDNA.

The CDR3 runs to 13 residues. In germline, CDR1 is GTSNPN, CDR2 SVGIG (reference sequence). Trimming cost V 2 bases and J 2 bases, with 10 bases left between them. Methods used by the authors: Cell counts per sample came from amplifying reference gene primers. TCRdb keeps only in-frame clones here, not all; method: immunoSEQ multiplex PCR. D and trimming were read from the DNA, whereas the V and J calls and clone size are those reported in that table. The data hold 150,000 to 200,000 clones, with about 86% observed a single time. The chain carries TRBV30 and TRBJ2-7; possible D gene TRBD2, 5 bases. The sequence derives from a woman over 75 in a cohort sampled during active or convalescent COVID-19. Sequencing was done on a sample of peripheral blood. The CDR3 nucleotides are TGTGCCTGGAGTAGGGAGTTCCCCTACGAGCAGTACTTC. It is translated as CAWSREFPYEQYF.